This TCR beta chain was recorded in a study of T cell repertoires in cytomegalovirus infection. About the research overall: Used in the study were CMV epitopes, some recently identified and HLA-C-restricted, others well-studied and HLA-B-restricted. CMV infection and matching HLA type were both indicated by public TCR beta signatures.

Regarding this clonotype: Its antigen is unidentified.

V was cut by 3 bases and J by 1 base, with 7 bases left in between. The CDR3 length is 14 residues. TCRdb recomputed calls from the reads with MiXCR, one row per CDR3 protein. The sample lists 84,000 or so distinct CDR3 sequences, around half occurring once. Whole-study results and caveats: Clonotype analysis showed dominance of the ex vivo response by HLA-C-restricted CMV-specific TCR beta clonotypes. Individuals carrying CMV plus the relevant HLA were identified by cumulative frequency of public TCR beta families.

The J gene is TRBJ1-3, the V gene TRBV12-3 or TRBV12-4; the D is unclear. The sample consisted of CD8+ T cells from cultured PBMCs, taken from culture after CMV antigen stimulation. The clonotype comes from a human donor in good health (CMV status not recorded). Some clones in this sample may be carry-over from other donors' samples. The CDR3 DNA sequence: TGTGCCAGCAGTTTTGGAGTTTCTGGAAACACCATATATTTT. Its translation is CASSFGVSGNTIYF.